The 26 T cell receptor beta chains presented below share a single source sample, sequenced in a study of blood T cell repertoires in COVID-19 (dated by TCRdb to the early 2020s). Library prep was done by the immunoSEQ multiplex PCR assay. Drawn from immuneACCESS, this table holds only the in-frame rearrangements with V and J called that TCRdb kept. Clones are partly lost; checked studies trace under half to an unresolved V gene and leave the rest unexplained. The sample table contains 200,000 to 300,000 clones; only one count was recorded for around 80% of them. The ten biggest clones cover 5.5% of the sample. The sequenced material came from peripheral blood. The origin of the receptors is a human donor in a cohort sampled during active COVID-19.

The gene calls are TRBV28 and TRBJ1-1, with D possibly matching TRBD1 (5 bases). The germline gives CDR1 MDHEN, CDR2 SYDVKM. V was shortened by 2 bases and J by 0 bases, with 13 bases between the two germline ends. The CDR3 consists of 16 residues. CDR3 protein: CASSLGGAGLNTEAFF. In nucleotides, the CDR3 is TGTGCCAGCAGTTTAGGAGGGGCCGGGCTGAACACTGAAGCTTTCTTT. The complete variable domain, with remaining parts taken from reference TRBV28 and TRBJ1-1, reads DVKVTQSSRYLVKRTGEKVFLECVQDMDHENMFWYRQDPGLGLRLIYFSYDVKMKEKGDIPEGYSVSREKKERFSLILESASTNQTSMYLCASSLGGAGLNTEAFFGQGTRLTVV.

This chain connects TRBV5-1 to TRBJ2-7; 10 bases match TRBD2. Per germline, CDR1 SGHRS and CDR2 YFSETQ. The CDR3 totals 16 residues. Losses at the gene ends were 3 bases for V and 1 base for J; bases not matched to a gene: 7. The CDR3 coding sequence is TGCGCCAGCAGCTCTCAAGCGGGAGGGAGGTCCTACGAGCAGTACTTC. This sequence encodes CASSSQAGGRSYEQYF.

This clone was seen a single time. The V gene is TRBV19, the J gene TRBJ2-7; TRBD2 might be the D (6 bases). CDR3 length equals 15 residues. Per the germline V gene, CDR1 is LNHDA and CDR2 is SQIVND (reference sequence). Trimming removed 2 bases from V and 2 bases from J, with 13 bases in between. This CDR3 is CASSIRLGTPYEQYF. The CDR3 nucleotides read TGTGCCAGTAGTATACGGCTAGGGACTCCCTACGAGCAGTACTTC.

About this clone itself: Distinct nucleotide sequences in the sample also encode this CDR3. The rearrangement links TRBV4-2 to TRBJ1-2, with D possibly matching TRBD1 (5 bases). V lost 0 bases, J lost 3 bases, and 8 bases lay in between. Germline lookup yields CDR1 LGHNA and CDR2 YNFKEQ. The CDR3 totals 14 residues. The CDR3 loop is CASSQDRVDYGYTF. The DNA of the CDR3 is TGTGCCAGCAGCCAAGACAGGGTCGACTATGGCTACACCTTC.

The chain is built from TRBV9 and TRBJ2-2; possible D gene TRBD2, 7 bases. From germline, CDR1 is SGDLS and CDR2 YYNGEE. V dropped 0 bases and J dropped 0 bases, with 15 bases sitting between them. The CDR3 loop spans 18 amino acids. The CDR3, as DNA: TGTGCCAGCAGCGTAGTTAGGGGGGAGGGCGCGAACACCGGGGAGCTGTTTTTT. This codes for CASSVVRGEGANTGELFF.

This clone was seen only a few times. The V call is TRBV7-2, the J call TRBJ2-7, with unresolved D. Germline CDR1 is SGHTA and CDR2 is FQGNSA. This CDR3 comprises 11 residues. Trimming shortened V by 5 bases and J by 3 bases, and 5 bases separated the two germline ends. The CDR3 sequence is CASSPSYEQYF. CDR3 DNA sequence: TGTGCCAGCAGCCCGAGCTACGAGCAGTACTTC.

The chain joins TRBV6-5 to TRBJ1-1; D is perhaps TRBD1 (6 bases). The CDR3 length is 15 residues. Trimming stripped 8 bases from V and 3 bases from J, with 19 bases between. Germline V gene sequence: CDR1 MNHEY, CDR2 SVGAGI. CDR3 DNA: TGTGCCAGCCTTTTTATTGGGGGCGTCGACACTGAAGCTTTCTTT. Protein: CASLFIGGVDTEAFF.

This clone has a single count. CDR3 sequence: CASSRLLTGGLPWGYTF. The CDR3 bases are TGTGCCAGCAGTCGGCTTCTGACAGGGGGCCTTCCATGGGGCTACACCTTC. The chain employs TRBV27 and TRBJ1-2, with 10 bases lining up with TRBD1. This CDR3 has 17 residues. Germline CDR1 reads MNHEY; CDR2 reads SMNVEV (reference sequence). The J segment lost 8 bases and the V segment lost 5 bases, leaving 17 bases of the junction unmatched.

This chain joins TRBV5-1 and TRBJ2-3; D gene uncertain. This CDR3 spans 14 amino acids. Trimming took 0 bases from V and 6 from J, leaving 11 bases between them. CDR1 is SGHRS, CDR2 YFSETQ, per germline. CDR3 nucleotides: TGCGCCAGCAGCTTGGCCGTGGGCGTGGATACGCAGTATTTT. Its translation is CASSLAVGVDTQYF. The full variable domain, its missing parts supplied by reference TRBV5-1 and TRBJ2-3, is KAGVTQTPRYLIKTRGQQVTLSCSPISGHRSVSWYQQTPGQGLQFLFEYFSETQRNKGNFPGRFSGRQFSNSRSEMNVSTLELGDSALYLCASSLAVGVDTQYFGPGTRLTVL.

This clone is a singleton in its sample. V gene TRBV7-6 combines with J gene TRBJ2-2, with D unclear. Between the trimmed V and J ends, which lost 5 bases and 5 bases, there was a span of 15 bases. Looked up from germline, CDR1 is SGHVS and CDR2 is FNYEAQ. The CDR3 runs to 15 residues. CDR3 region: CASSHHSRRTGELFF. The CDR3 DNA is TGTGCCAGCAGCCATCACTCGCGCCGGACCGGGGAGCTGTTTTTT. The variable domain in full, completed from reference TRBV7-6 and TRBJ2-2, reads GAGVSQSPRYKVTKRGQDVALRCDPISGHVSLYWYRQALGQGPEFLTYFNYEAQQDKSGLPNDRFSAERPEGSISTLTIQRTEQRDSAMYRCASSHHSRRTGELFFGEGSRLTVL.

CDR3: CASSPEGWSEAFF. Written as DNA, the CDR3 is TGTGCCAGCTCACCAGAGGGTTGGTCTGAAGCTTTCTTT. The chain joins TRBV18 to TRBJ1-1; D is ambiguous. The V and J ends lost 2 bases and 6 bases respectively, with 10 bases between them. Per germline, CDR1 KGHSH and CDR2 LQKENI. CDR3 length equals 13 residues. Together with reference TRBV18 and TRBJ1-1, the CDR3 gives the full variable domain: NAGVMQNPRHLVRRRGQEARLRCSPMKGHSHVYWYRQLPEEGLKFMVYLQKENIIDESGMPKERFSAEFPKEGPSILRIQQVVRGDSAAYFCASSPEGWSEAFFGQGTRLTVV.

The chain employs TRBV20-1 and TRBJ2-5, with 8 positions matching TRBD2. Germline CDR1 and CDR2: DFQATT and SNEGSKA (reference sequence). The CDR3 spans 13 residues. V shed 3 bases, J shed 4 bases, and the junction held 4 bases outside the gene matches. DNA of the CDR3: TGCAGTGCTAGTCGGACTAGCCGAGAGACCCAGTACTTC. It translates to CSASRTSRETQYF.

This sequence joins TRBV7-9 and TRBJ2-7, with TRBD1 matching 8 bases. Trimming took 4 bases from V and 4 from J; bases not matched to a gene: 3. The length of the CDR3 is 13 residues. Germline V CDR1 and CDR2: SEHNR, FQNEAQ (reference sequence). The CDR3 is CASSWDRWYEQYF. The CDR3 nucleotides are TGTGCCAGCAGCTGGGACAGGTGGTACGAGCAGTACTTC.

This clone was seen only once. The chain uses TRBV28 and TRBJ2-3; D perhaps matches TRBD2 (5 bases). The germline CDR1 and CDR2 sequences are MDHEN and SYDVKM. The CDR3 sequence is 15 residues long. The V end was cut by 1 base, the J end by 4 bases, with 12 bases between. The CDR3: CASSLFGRGSDTQYF. The DNA for the CDR3 is TGTGCCAGCAGTTTATTTGGGCGAGGGTCAGATACGCAGTATTTT. Drawing the rest from reference TRBV28 and TRBJ2-3, the complete variable domain is DVKVTQSSRYLVKRTGEKVFLECVQDMDHENMFWYRQDPGLGLRLIYFSYDVKMKEKGDIPEGYSVSREKKERFSLILESASTNQTSMYLCASSLFGRGSDTQYFGPGTRLTVL.

In its sample, this clone was seen once. In the same sample, other DNA sequences code for this CDR3. The V gene is TRBV29-1, the J gene TRBJ2-7; 11 bases line up with TRBD2. Trimming cost V 3 bases and J 1 base; bases outside gene matches: 2. This CDR3 has 14 amino acids. Germline-derived CDR1 and CDR2 are SQVTM and ANQGSEA. The CDR3 DNA is TGCAGCGTTGAGGGGACTAGCGGATCCTACGAGCAGTACTTC. This gives the protein CSVEGTSGSYEQYF.

The V and J genes are TRBV15 and TRBJ2-1; 10 bases line up with TRBD2. V was clipped by 3 bases and J by 10 bases; unmatched bases: 6. The CDR3 has 14 residues. Germline V lookup: CDR1 LNHNV, CDR2 YYDKDF (reference sequence). DNA for the CDR3: TGTGCCACCAGCAGTCTAGCGGGAGAGGGGGAGCAGTTCTTC. It specifies CATSSLAGEGEQFF.

V and J are TRBV18 and TRBJ1-1; D is possibly TRBD1 (5 bases). Per germline, CDR1 KGHSH and CDR2 LQKENI. Between the trimmed V and J ends, which lost 6 bases and 6 bases, there was a span of 17 bases. This CDR3 comprises 14 residues. Written as DNA, the CDR3 is TGTGCCAGCTCCCGGACATCCTCTGGGGCTGAAGCTTTCTTT. Protein: CASSRTSSGAEAFF.

The chain uses TRBV7-2 and TRBJ2-1; D uncertain. V was pared by 5 bases and J by 5 bases, with 13 bases between. The CDR3 length is 14 residues. CDR1 SGHTA and CDR2 FQGNSA come from the germline V gene. DNA of the CDR3: TGTGCCAGCAGCGCCCCGGGTGTCGACAATGAGCAGTTCTTC. It translates to CASSAPGVDNEQFF.

This clone has just a few counts. The chain carries TRBV6-5 and TRBJ1-2; D gene ambiguous. V was pared by 5 bases and J by 10 bases, with 20 bases between. Germline loops: CDR1 MNHEY, CDR2 SVGAGI. The CDR3 loop spans 14 amino acids. CDR3 sequence (DNA): TGTGCCAGCAGTAACCAACCCGGGTCCCCGACCTACACCTTC. Encoded protein: CASSNQPGSPTYTF.

CDR3 in DNA: TGTGCCAGCAGAGACAGGGGAGCCAAAAACATTCAGTACTTC. It is translated as CASRDRGAKNIQYF. The genes are TRBV6-5 and TRBJ2-4, with 8 bases that match TRBD1. V trimming: 6 bases; J trimming: 0 bases; junction bases outside the gene matches: 1. The V gene's germline CDR1 is MNHEY and CDR2 SVGAGI. The CDR3 has 14 residues.

This sequence joins TRBV2 and TRBJ1-5, with D maybe TRBD1 (5 bases). Germline CDR1 is SNHLY and CDR2 is FYNNEI. V was trimmed by 3 bases and J by 4 bases, leaving 10 bases between them. The CDR3 consists of 14 residues. The CDR3 sequence: CASSDQGINQPQHF. Here the CDR3 DNA reads TGTGCCAGCAGTGACCAGGGCATTAATCAGCCCCAGCATTTT.

The chain couples TRBV7-8 to TRBJ2-5, with D possibly being TRBD2 (7 bases). This CDR3 has 13 residues. Looked up from germline, CDR1 is SGHVS and CDR2 is FQNEAQ. Deletions cut 5 bases from V and 5 bases from J, with 12 bases between. CDR3 coding DNA: TGTGCCAGCAGCCAGGGGAGGGATGAGACCCAGTACTTC. Its translation is CASSQGRDETQYF.

The V gene is TRBV28, the J gene TRBJ1-2; tentatively, D is TRBD1 (6 bases). Trimming removed 5 bases at V and 6 bases at J, with 13 bases between. Germline CDR1 reads MDHEN; CDR2 reads SYDVKM. The CDR3 has 13 amino acids. The CDR3 DNA sequence: TGTGCCAGCAGTGCGACAGGATCGGATGGCTACACCTTC. Its protein is CASSATGSDGYTF.

The rearrangement joins TRBV28 to TRBJ2-7, with TRBD1 matching over 11 bases. The CDR3 has 15 residues. After removal of 4 bases from V and 5 bases from J, the junction contained 7 bases not matched to a gene. From germline, CDR1 is MDHEN and CDR2 SYDVKM. Here the CDR3 reads CASSSSGQGGHEQYF. Here the CDR3 DNA reads TGTGCCAGCAGTTCATCGGGACAGGGGGGCCACGAGCAGTACTTC. The complete variable domain, with remaining parts taken from reference TRBV28 and TRBJ2-7, reads DVKVTQSSRYLVKRTGEKVFLECVQDMDHENMFWYRQDPGLGLRLIYFSYDVKMKEKGDIPEGYSVSREKKERFSLILESASTNQTSMYLCASSSSGQGGHEQYFGPGTRLTVT.

This clone turned up a few times. The genes are TRBV7-2 and TRBJ2-7, with a tentative D call TRBD1 (6 bases). V was pared by 5 bases and J by 0 bases, with 14 bases between. Per germline, CDR1 SGHTA and CDR2 FQGNSA. The CDR3 totals 15 residues. The CDR3 loop reads CASSTYDRSSYEQYF. The CDR3 DNA sequence: TGTGCCAGCAGCACCTACGACAGGAGCTCCTACGAGCAGTACTTC.

This chain links TRBV4-2 with TRBJ1-2, with D possibly being TRBD1 (6 bases). Germline CDR1 and CDR2: LGHNA and YNFKEQ. The CDR3 has 18 residues. The V end was cut by 0 bases, the J end by 5 bases, with 22 bases between. The CDR3 bases are TGTGCCAGCAGCCAAGACCTAACAGGGAACATCTATTTATATGGCTACACCTTC. Its translation: CASSQDLTGNIYLYGYTF.